This is a list of T cell receptor beta chains from one sample in a study of cytomegalovirus exposure and HLA in healthy donors. The method was immunoSEQ multiplex PCR; TCRdb's version includes in-frame clones alone and lacks a portion of them. Here the sample spans around 140,000 clones, more than 65% being singletons. The sequenced sample consisted of PBMCs. These receptors came from a male donor in good health and CMV-seropositive. The CDR3 runs from the conserved cysteine through the conserved F or W. The D gene is left open where the match is weak. The listing skips clone size in some rows; elsewhere it reads once, few, many or a size class.

d_call	v_call	j_call	clone_size	cdr3_nt	cdr3_aa
-	TRBV5-6	TRBJ2-2	-	TGTGCCAGCAGCTCGCTCGCGGGTCGGAACACCGGGGAGCTGTTTTTT	CASSSLAGRNTGELFF
TRBD2	TRBV5-1	TRBJ2-7	-	TGCGCCAGCAGCCGGGGGGGAGCGGAGAGCTCCTACGAGCAGTACTTC	CASSRGGAESSYEQYF
TRBD1	TRBV5-5	TRBJ1-1	-	TGTGCCAGCAGCCAAAGGGACAGCAACATGAACACTGAAGCTTTCTTT	CASSQRDSNMNTEAFF
TRBD1	TRBV10-3	TRBJ1-3	-	TGTGCCATCAGGACAGGGGAACCTGGAAACACCATATATTTT	CAIRTGEPGNTIYF
TRBD2	TRBV5-4	TRBJ2-7	-	TGTGCCAGCAGCTTAGGCGGGAGATCCTACGAGCAGTACTTC	CASSLGGRSYEQYF
-	TRBV21-1	TRBJ1-6	-	TGTGCCAGCAGCCCGAACGGGAATAATTCACCCCTCCACTTT	CASSPNGNNSPLHF
-	TRBV19	TRBJ1-2	-	TGTGCCAGTTGGTCGGGGAATGGCTACACCTTC	CASWSGNGYTF
-	TRBV7-9	TRBJ2-1	-	TGTGCCAGCAGCTTAGGACAGAGTGAGCAGTTCTTC	CASSLGQSEQFF
-	TRBV6-5	TRBJ1-4	few	TGTGCCAGCAGTACGGCAGGCGGGGAGGAAAAACTGTTTTTT	CASSTAGGEEKLFF
-	TRBV7-9	TRBJ2-7	-	TGTGCCAGCAGCCCTGGGGGGGGGCGGGGAAGCTCCTACGAGCAGTACTTC	CASSPGGGRGSSYEQYF
TRBD1	TRBV27	TRBJ2-7	-	TGTGCCAGCAGCACAGGGGCGAAGGGGTACGAGCAGTACTTC	CASSTGAKGYEQYF
-	TRBV7-2	TRBJ2-4	-	TGTGCCAGCAGCTTAGACAGGGCGAAAAACAGTCAGTACTTC	CASSLDRAKNSQYF
-	TRBV6-5	TRBJ1-1	-	TGTGCCAGCAGCCCTACAGGGTGGGAAACTGAAGCTTTCTTT	CASSPTGWETEAFF
TRBD2	TRBV4-2	TRBJ2-3	-	TGTGCCAGCAGCCAAGATGGGACTAGCGGGTCAGATACGCAGTATTTT	CASSQDGTSGSDTQYF
TRBD1	TRBV6-5	TRBJ1-2	few	TGTGCCACTCAGTTGGGGACAGGTGTCAATGGCTACACCTTC	CATQLGTGVNGYTF
TRBD1	TRBV28	TRBJ2-7	-	TGTGCCAGCAGTATACAGGGGATCGAGCAGTACTTC	CASSIQGIEQYF
TRBD2	TRBV6-4	TRBJ2-3	-	TGTGCCAGCAGTCGGGGGGAGACAGATACGCAGTATTTT	CASSRGETDTQYF
TRBD1	TRBV6-4	TRBJ2-3	-	TGTGCCAGCAGTTACTTACCGGGACAGGGGGTGGATACGCAGTATTTT	CASSYLPGQGVDTQYF
-	TRBV18	TRBJ1-1	-	TGTGCCAGCTCACCAGGAAGAGAGGCTGAAGCTTTCTTT	CASSPGREAEAFF
TRBD2	TRBV7-2	TRBJ2-7	-	TGTGCCAGCAGCGGACCGCGGGGGGCCTACGAGCAGTACTTC	CASSGPRGAYEQYF
TRBD2	TRBV15	TRBJ2-1	few	TGTGCCACCAGCAGAGATCGAGGAGCGGGAGGGGAAAATGAGCAGTTCTTC	CATSRDRGAGGENEQFF
-	TRBV5-4	TRBJ1-1	-	TGTGCCAGCAGCTTGGAGGCAGGGCTTGAAGCTTTCTTT	CASSLEAGLEAFF
-	TRBV2	TRBJ1-3	-	TGTGCCAGCAGTGACAGTTCCTCTGGAAACACCATATATTTT	CASSDSSSGNTIYF
TRBD1	TRBV7-9	TRBJ1-5	-	TGTGCCAGCAGCTCCCGACAGGGGAAGTTGCATTTT	CASSSRQGKLHF
-	TRBV13	TRBJ2-7	-	TGTGCCAGCAGCGCCCCGGACTATACCTACGAGCAGTACTTC	CASSAPDYTYEQYF
-	TRBV27	TRBJ2-7	few	TGTGCCAGCAGTGCGACTGTCCTCTCCGAGCAGTACTTC	CASSATVLSEQYF
TRBD2	TRBV10-3	TRBJ2-1	-	TGTGCCATCAGTGGCAGGACTAGCGGGGGGAATAAATACAATGAGCAGTTCTTC	CAISGRTSGGNKYNEQFF
-	TRBV11-2	TRBJ1-6	few	TGTGCCAGCAGCCTCCCGGGGGCACCCCTCCACTTT	CASSLPGAPLHF
TRBD1	TRBV11-3	TRBJ2-1	-	TGTGCCAGCAGCTTACCAGACAGGGAAAGTAAGGTAGCGCTGGGTGAGCAGTTCTTC	CASSLPDRESKVALGEQFF
-	TRBV14	TRBJ2-1	-	TGTGCCAGCAGCCAAGAGCGGGCACGCCGTGAGCAGTTCTTC	CASSQERARREQFF
-	TRBV10-1	TRBJ2-3	-	TGCGCCAGCAGTCTCCTCTCCAGCGAGCCCACAGATACGCAGTATTTT	CASSLLSSEPTDTQYF
TRBD2	TRBV19	TRBJ2-7	-	TGTGCCAGTAGTATTTCCCGAACTAGCGGGGGTTACTACGAGCAGTACTTC	CASSISRTSGGYYEQYF
-	TRBV6-1	TRBJ2-7	few	TGTGCCGGAGCCCTCTCCTACGAGCAGTACTTC	CAGALSYEQYF
TRBD2	TRBV29-1	TRBJ2-4	-	TGCAGCGTGGGCCAAGCTGCGGGGGTAGCCAAAAACAGTCAGTACTTC	CSVGQAAGVAKNSQYF
TRBD1	TRBV6-1	TRBJ1-4	-	TGTGCCAGCAGTACCCCGGGACAGCATAATGAAAAACTGTTTTTT	CASSTPGQHNEKLFF
-	TRBV5-1	TRBJ2-7	once	TGCGCCAGCACCCCCTTGGGGCTAGGATTGAACGAGCAGTACTTC	CASTPLGLGLNEQYF
TRBD2	TRBV10-1	TRBJ2-5	-	TGCGCCAGCAGTGATCAGAGCGGGAGGAGAGCCGGGACCCAGTACTTC	CASSDQSGRRAGTQYF
-	TRBV5-4	TRBJ2-7	-	TGTGCCAGCAGCTCTACGACTCAAAGCGAGCAGTACTTC	CASSSTTQSEQYF